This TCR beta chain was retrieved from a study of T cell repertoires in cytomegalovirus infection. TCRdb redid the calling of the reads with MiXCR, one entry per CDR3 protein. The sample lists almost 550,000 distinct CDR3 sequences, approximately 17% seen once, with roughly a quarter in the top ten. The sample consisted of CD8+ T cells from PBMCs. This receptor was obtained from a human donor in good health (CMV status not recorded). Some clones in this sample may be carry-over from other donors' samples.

Here the CDR3 reads CSARDPTLAGGPGNEQFF. As DNA, the CDR3 is TGCAGTGCTAGAGATCCCACCCTAGCGGGGGGGCCCGGGAATGAGCAGTTCTTC. The V gene is TRBV20-1, the J gene TRBJ2-1, with 12 bases aligning to TRBD2. The ends lost 0 bases at V and 7 bases at J; junction bases unmatched: 13. CDR3 length: 18 residues. Germline V gene lookup returns CDR1 DFQATT and CDR2 SNEGSKA (reference sequence).